This TCR beta chain was identified in a study of identical twins (dated by TCRdb to between 2015 and 2016). Concerning the study at large: To test whether fetal clonotypes persist, this study deep-sequenced TCR alpha and beta repertoires from monozygotic twins, from unrelated adults of various ages, and from cord blood. Replicate twin experiments were performed at different times using different library preparation protocols to rule out contamination. The research as a whole found: Zero-insertion analyses could be partly confounded by invariant T cells such as MAIT and iNKT, although diverse VJ usage argued against such confounding for most clonotypes. Because the same donors could not be followed over many years, conclusions were based on cross-sectional statistical analysis. Compared with coincidental sharing between unrelated individuals, an excess of low generation-probability sequences was observed among out-of-frame TCR alpha sequences shared between twins. Out-of-frame TCR alpha sharing in monozygotic twins was systematically underestimated by recombination models, whereas sharing between unrelated individuals was in agreement with the recombination models. The excess sharing between twins in beta out-of-frame sequences was weaker because fewer shared sequences reduced the signal-to-noise ratio. Abundant cord blood beta clonotypes carried fewer insertions; young adult naive repertoires showed a weaker similar trend, while memory repertoires showed none.

All donors were healthy Caucasians. The twin cohort consisted of three pairs of female monozygotic twins, all aged about 18 to 29 years. Peripheral blood mononuclear cells were the source from which RNA for the TCR libraries was isolated. The V end loses 5 bases and the J end loses 3 bases, and a stretch of 11 bases separates them. The CDR3 sequence holds 14 residues, the cysteine and phenylalanine included. Just the 42-base CDR3 DNA is kept, in frame starting at base 1. Sequences MNHEY (CDR1) and SMNVEV (CDR2) are obtained from the germline V gene (reference sequence). Receptor libraries were prepared by 5' RACE. Sequencing instrument: Illumina HiSeq 2000. A universal primer binding site was introduced by template switching, and a unique molecular identifier was present in the final cDNA, enabling accurate counting of TCR cDNA molecules. Specific primers in the conserved constant-segment region were used to synthesize first-strand cDNA for TCR alpha and beta chains. Each cDNA library was double barcoded, with a SMART-Mk sample barcode plus Illumina barcodes, to control for contamination. TruSeq adapter sequences and Illumina sample barcodes were added in two successive PCR steps. TCR alpha and beta cDNA libraries were sequenced on the Illumina HiSeq platform with custom primers. The original methods were these. Raw reads were processed with MiGEC to extract unique molecular identifiers, and MiXCR was used to determine CDR3 positions. Recombination models were inferred per individual with the repgenHMM and IGoR tools using an EM algorithm. Shared clonotypes were analyzed with the tcR package in R, and sharing was normalized by the product of cloneset sizes. Out-of-frame nonproductive sequences were analyzed to study raw recombination free of thymic and clonal selection effects. TCRdb applied fastp at Q25 and MiXCR to the public reads, then kept only in-frame beta chains. Merged by CDR3 protein, the rows form single entries marked with the most common genes and DNA. The V and J calls were not made by the authors but by TCRdb's processing. The table for this sample lists approximately 680,000 distinct CDR3 sequences; roughly 6.6% of them were counted only once. 1.6% of the sample comes from the top ten.

This clonotype appeared many times. The specificity of this receptor is unknown. Base qualities are not recorded, but no much larger clone differs from it by a single base. These same records also appear under a second study, on yellow fever vaccine responses in identical twins. In that second paper, the authors write: According to the authors, in identical twins the way T cells responded to vaccination appeared partly convergent and partly personalized. The study precisely tracked vaccine-responding T cell clones in identical twins.

This sequence uses TRBV27 and TRBJ2-1, with the D gene not confidently named. The material sequenced was PBMCs. The source of this sequence is a woman aged 18-29 years in good health. The encoded CDR3 is CASSIAMNYNEQFF. DNA sequence: TGTGCCAGCAGTATCGCGATGAACTACAATGAGCAGTTCTTC.